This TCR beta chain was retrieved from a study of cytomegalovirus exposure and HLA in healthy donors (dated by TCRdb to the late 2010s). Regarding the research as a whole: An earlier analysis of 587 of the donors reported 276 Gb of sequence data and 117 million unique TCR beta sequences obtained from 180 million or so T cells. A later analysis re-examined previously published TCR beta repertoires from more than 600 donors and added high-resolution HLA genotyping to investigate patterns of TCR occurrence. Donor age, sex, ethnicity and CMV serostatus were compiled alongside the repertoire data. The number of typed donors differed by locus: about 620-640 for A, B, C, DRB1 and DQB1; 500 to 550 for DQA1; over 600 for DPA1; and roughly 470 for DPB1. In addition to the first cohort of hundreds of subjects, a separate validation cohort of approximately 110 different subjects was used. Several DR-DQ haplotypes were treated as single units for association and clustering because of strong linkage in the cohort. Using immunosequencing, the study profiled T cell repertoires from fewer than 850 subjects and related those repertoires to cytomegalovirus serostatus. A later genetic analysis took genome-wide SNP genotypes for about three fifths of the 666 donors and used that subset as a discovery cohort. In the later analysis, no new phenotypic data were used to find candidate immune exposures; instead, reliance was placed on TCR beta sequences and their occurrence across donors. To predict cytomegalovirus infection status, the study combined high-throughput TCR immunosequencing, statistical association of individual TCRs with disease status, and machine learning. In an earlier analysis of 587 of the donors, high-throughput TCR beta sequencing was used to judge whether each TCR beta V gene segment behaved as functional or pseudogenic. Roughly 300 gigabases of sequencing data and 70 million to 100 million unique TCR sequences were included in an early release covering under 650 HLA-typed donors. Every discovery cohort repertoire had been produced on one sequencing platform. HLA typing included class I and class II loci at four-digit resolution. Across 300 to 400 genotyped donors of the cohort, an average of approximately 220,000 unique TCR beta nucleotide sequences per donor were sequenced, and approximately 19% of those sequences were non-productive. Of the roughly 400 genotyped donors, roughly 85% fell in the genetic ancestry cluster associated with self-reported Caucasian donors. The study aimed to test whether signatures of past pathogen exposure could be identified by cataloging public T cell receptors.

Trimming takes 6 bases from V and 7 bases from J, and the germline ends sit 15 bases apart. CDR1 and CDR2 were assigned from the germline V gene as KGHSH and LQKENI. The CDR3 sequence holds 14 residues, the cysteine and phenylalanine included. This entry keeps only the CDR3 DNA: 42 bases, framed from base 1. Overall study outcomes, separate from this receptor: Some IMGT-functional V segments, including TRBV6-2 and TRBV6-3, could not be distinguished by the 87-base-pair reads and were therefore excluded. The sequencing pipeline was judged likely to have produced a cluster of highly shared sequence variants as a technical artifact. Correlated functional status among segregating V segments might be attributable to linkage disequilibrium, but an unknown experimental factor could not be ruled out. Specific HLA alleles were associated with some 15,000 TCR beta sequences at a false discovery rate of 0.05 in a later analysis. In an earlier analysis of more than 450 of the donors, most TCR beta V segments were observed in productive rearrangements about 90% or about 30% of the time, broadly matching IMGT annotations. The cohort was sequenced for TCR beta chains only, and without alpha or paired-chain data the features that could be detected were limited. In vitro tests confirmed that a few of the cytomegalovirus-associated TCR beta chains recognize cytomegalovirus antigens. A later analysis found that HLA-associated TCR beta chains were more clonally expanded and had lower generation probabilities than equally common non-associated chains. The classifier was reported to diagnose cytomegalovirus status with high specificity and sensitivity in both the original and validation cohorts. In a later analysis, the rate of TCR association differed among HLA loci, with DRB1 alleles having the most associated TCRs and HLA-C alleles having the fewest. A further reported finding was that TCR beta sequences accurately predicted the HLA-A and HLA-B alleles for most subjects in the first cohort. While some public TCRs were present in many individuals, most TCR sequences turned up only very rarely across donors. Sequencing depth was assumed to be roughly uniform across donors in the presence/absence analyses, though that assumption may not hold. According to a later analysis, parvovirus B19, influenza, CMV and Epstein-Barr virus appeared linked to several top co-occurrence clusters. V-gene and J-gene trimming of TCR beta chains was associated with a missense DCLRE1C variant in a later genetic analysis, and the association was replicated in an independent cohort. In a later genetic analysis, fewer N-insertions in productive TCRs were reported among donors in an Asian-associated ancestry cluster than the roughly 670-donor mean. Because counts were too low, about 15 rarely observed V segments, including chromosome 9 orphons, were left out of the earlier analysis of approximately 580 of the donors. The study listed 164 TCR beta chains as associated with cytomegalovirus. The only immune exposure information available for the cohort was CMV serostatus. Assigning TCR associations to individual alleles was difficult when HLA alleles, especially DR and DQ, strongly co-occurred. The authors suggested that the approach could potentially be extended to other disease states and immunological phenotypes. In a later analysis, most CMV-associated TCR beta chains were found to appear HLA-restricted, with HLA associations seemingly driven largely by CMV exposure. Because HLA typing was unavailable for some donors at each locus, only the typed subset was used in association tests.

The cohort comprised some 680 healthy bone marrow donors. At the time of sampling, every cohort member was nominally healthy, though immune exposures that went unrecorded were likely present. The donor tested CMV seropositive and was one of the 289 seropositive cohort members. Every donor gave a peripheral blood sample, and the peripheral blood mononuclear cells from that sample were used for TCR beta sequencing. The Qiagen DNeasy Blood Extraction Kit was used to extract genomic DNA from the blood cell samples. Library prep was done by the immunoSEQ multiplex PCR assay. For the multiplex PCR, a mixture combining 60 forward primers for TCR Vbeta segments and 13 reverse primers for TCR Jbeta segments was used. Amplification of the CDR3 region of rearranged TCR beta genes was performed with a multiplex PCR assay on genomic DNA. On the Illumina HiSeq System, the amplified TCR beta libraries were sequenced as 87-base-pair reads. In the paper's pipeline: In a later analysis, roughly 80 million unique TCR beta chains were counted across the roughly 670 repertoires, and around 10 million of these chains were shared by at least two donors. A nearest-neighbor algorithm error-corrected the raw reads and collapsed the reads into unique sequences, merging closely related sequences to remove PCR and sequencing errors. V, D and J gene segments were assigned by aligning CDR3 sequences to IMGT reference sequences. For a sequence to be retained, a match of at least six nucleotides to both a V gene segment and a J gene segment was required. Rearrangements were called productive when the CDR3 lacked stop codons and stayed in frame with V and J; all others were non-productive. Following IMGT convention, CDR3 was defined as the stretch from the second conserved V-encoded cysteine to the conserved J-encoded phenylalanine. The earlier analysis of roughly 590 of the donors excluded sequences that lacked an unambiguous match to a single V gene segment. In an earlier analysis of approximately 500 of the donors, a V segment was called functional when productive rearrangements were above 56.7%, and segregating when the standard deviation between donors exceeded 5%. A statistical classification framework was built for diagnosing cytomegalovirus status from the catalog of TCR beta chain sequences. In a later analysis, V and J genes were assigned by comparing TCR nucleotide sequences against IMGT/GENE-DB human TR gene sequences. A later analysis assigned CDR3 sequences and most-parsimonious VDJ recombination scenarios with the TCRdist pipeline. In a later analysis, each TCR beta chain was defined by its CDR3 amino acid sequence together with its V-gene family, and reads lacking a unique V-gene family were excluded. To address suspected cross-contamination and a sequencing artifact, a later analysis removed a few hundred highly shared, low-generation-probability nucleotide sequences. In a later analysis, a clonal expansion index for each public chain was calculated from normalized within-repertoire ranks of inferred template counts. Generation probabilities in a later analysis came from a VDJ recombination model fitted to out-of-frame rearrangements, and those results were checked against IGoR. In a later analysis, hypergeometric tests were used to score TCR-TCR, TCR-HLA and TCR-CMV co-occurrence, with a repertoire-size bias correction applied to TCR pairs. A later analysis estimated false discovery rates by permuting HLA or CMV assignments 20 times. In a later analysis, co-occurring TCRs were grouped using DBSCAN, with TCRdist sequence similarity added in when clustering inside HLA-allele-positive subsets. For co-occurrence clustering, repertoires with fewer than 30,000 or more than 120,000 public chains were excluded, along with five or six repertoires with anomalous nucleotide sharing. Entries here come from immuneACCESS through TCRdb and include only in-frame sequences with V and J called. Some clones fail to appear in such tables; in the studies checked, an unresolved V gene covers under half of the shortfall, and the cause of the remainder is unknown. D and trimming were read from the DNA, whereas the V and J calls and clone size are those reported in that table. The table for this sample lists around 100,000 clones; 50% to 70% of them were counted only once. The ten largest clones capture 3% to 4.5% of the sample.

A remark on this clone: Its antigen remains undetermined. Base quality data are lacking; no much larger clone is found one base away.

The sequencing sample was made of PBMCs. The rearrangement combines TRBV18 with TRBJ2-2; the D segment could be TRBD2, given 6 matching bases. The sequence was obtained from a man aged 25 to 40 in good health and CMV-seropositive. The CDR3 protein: CASSQQTAGGELFF. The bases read TGTGCCAGCTCTCAACAGACAGCGGGCGGGGAGCTGTTTTTT.